The TCR beta chain under discussion was sequenced for a study of cytomegalovirus exposure and HLA in healthy donors. 60 Vbeta and 13 Jbeta primers were used in PCR. Libraries were prepared by immunoSEQ multiplex PCR; TCRdb keeps only in-frame clonotypes and omits some of them. The sample lists about 120,000 clones; about 78% were seen once. After removal of 1 base from V and 5 bases from J, the junction contained 11 bases not matched to a gene. The CDR3 loop spans 19 amino acids. Germline V gives CDR1 LGHNA, CDR2 YSLEER. Study findings and constraints: For most TCR beta V segments, an earlier analysis put the productive rate at about 90% or about 30% of the time.

As to this clone: Its cognate antigen is unknown.

The receptor was derived from a woman aged 40 to 49 in good health and CMV-seropositive. The chain joins TRBV4-3 to TRBJ1-4, with 12 nucleotides matching TRBD1. The sequencing sample was made of PBMCs. The CDR3 region is CASSQGTGTGGSLNEKLFF. The CDR3 coding sequence is TGCGCCAGCAGCCAAGGCACCGGGACAGGGGGCTCATTAAATGAAAAACTGTTTTTT.